The 8 T cell receptor beta chains given below trace back to one sample, sequenced in a study of blood T cell repertoires in COVID-19. Clones were sequenced by immunoSEQ multiplex PCR, and TCRdb holds only the in-frame ones, with some missing. This repertoire shows roughly 280,000 clones, 84% found once; its top ten account for around 4%. Sequencing used peripheral blood. All receptors derive from a man aged 60-69 years with acute or convalescent COVID-19.

V is TRBV11-3 and J is TRBJ2-1; D perhaps matches TRBD1 (6 bases). The length of the CDR3 is 15 residues. V dropped 8 bases and J dropped 2 bases, with 16 bases sitting between them. Germline CDR1 SGHNT, CDR2 YENEEA. CDR3 sequence reads: CASASGTPAYNEQFF. Here the CDR3 DNA reads TGTGCCAGCGCCTCCGGGACACCAGCCTACAATGAGCAGTTCTTC.

The chain uses TRBV6-6 and TRBJ2-7; TRBD2 aligns across 13 bases. Germline CDR1 reads MNHNY; CDR2 reads SVGAGI (reference sequence). V lost 5 bases to trimming and J lost 6 bases; unmatched junction nucleotides: 19. This CDR3 is built from 19 residues. CDR3 sequence: CASSPDDTPGLAGKGEQYF. For the CDR3, the DNA is TGTGCCAGCAGTCCAGACGACACACCGGGACTAGCGGGAAAAGGCGAGCAGTACTTC.

The J gene is TRBJ2-3, the V gene TRBV3-1 (or the pseudogene TRBV3-2); weak D call: TRBD2 (6 bases). V was pared by 4 bases and J by 4 bases, with 9 bases between. The V gene's germline CDR1 is LGHDT and CDR2 YNNKEL (reference sequence). The CDR3 contains 13 residues. The CDR3 coding sequence is TGTGCCAGCAGCCCATTAGCGGCAGATACGCAGTATTTT. This codes for CASSPLAADTQYF.

The chain carries TRBV5-4 and TRBJ2-7; a possible D gene is TRBD1 (6 bases). The CDR3 has 14 amino acids. CDR1 SGHNT and CDR2 YYREEE come from the germline V gene (reference sequence). Trimming took 1 base from V and 2 from J, leaving 10 bases between them. Here the CDR3 reads CASSLYGTTYEQYF. DNA for the CDR3: TGTGCCAGCAGCTTGTATGGGACAACCTACGAGCAGTACTTC.

The J gene is TRBJ2-3, the V gene TRBV6-6; 16 nucleotides agree with TRBD2. The germline CDR1 and CDR2 sequences are MNHNY and SVGAGI (reference sequence). This CDR3 comprises 17 residues. V lost 5 bases and J lost 14; bases outside the gene matches: 16. CDR3 region: CASSPPGLAGGLRGPYF. CDR3 nucleotides: TGTGCCAGCAGTCCCCCGGGACTAGCGGGAGGGCTCCGGGGCCCGTATTTT.

In this sample, this clone turned up once. V gene TRBV27 combines with J gene TRBJ2-5, with TRBD2 matching 11 bases. The CDR3 contains 17 residues. CDR1 and CDR2 from the germline V gene are MNHEY and SMNVEV (reference sequence). Losses at the gene ends were 7 bases for V and 5 bases for J; bases not matched to a gene: 15. CDR3 DNA sequence: TGTGCCAGCATACCGGGACTAGCGGATACCGCGTGCGAGACCCAGTACTTC. Protein sequence: CASIPGLADTACETQYF.

This chain connects TRBV27 to TRBJ2-3; D is possibly TRBD2 (7 bases). Trimming took 1 base from V and 1 from J, leaving 12 bases between them. Germline CDR1 is MNHEY and CDR2 is SMNVEV (reference sequence). This CDR3 comprises 16 residues. CDR3 sequence (DNA): TGTGCCAGCAGTTTATGGGGGGGGCCGGGCACAGATACGCAGTATTTT. Translation gives CASSLWGGPGTDTQYF.

The V and J genes are TRBV15 and TRBJ2-5; 9 bases match TRBD1. Germline V lookup: CDR1 LNHNV, CDR2 YYDKDF (reference sequence). V was pared by 0 bases and J by 5 bases, with 7 bases of the junction left unmatched. CDR3 length equals 16 residues. The CDR3 here is CATSRDRGQGGETQYF. DNA of the CDR3: TGTGCCACCAGCAGAGATCGGGGACAGGGTGGGGAGACCCAGTACTTC.